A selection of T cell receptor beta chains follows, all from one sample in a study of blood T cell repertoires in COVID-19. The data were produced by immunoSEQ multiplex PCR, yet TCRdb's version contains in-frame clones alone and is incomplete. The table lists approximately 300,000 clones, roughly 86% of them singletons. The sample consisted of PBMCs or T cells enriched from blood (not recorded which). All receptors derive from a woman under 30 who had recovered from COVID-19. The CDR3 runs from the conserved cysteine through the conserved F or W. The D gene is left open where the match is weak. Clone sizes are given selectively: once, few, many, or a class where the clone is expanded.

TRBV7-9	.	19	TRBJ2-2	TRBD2	CASSLAFGLAGTNTGELFF	TGTGCCAGCAGCTTAGCTTTTGGGCTAGCGGGAACGAACACCGGGGAGCTGTTTTTT
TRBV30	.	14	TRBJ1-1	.	CAFLGVGMNTEAFF	TGTGCCTTTTTAGGGGTTGGGATGAACACTGAAGCTTTCTTT
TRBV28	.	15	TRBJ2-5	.	CASSLFEDGEETQYF	TGTGCCAGCAGTTTATTTGAAGACGGAGAAGAGACCCAGTACTTC
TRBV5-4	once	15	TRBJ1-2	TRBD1	CASSSTGGANYGYTF	TGTGCCAGCAGCTCGACAGGGGGAGCTAACTATGGCTACACCTTC
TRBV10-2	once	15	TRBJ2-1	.	CASSEGVFIGGEQFF	TGCGCCAGCAGTGAAGGTGTTTTTATAGGAGGCGAGCAGTTCTTC
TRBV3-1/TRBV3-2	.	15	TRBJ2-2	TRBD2	CASSLSGGATGELFF	TGTGCCAGCAGCCTTAGCGGGGGGGCCACCGGGGAGCTGTTTTTT
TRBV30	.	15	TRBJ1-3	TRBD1	CAWSVPTGVGNTIYF	TGTGCCTGGAGTGTACCTACAGGGGTTGGAAACACCATATATTTT
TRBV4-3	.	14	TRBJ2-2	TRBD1	CASSHGTGTGELFF	TGCGCCAGCAGCCACGGGACAGGGACCGGGGAGCTGTTTTTT
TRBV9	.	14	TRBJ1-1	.	CASSDPGENTEAFF	TGTGCCAGCAGCGACCCCGGAGAGAACACTGAAGCTTTCTTT
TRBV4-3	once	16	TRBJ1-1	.	CASSPPGEALNTEAFF	TGCGCCAGCAGCCCTCCGGGGGAGGCGCTGAACACTGAAGCTTTCTTT
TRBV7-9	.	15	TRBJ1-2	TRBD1	CASSEQGAARYGYTF	TGTGCCAGCAGCGAACAGGGGGCGGCGAGATATGGCTACACCTTC
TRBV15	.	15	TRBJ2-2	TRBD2	CATSQRGGDTGELFF	TGTGCCACCAGTCAGCGGGGGGGCGACACCGGGGAGCTGTTTTTT
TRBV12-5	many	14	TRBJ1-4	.	CASGLQSLSEKLFF	TGTGCTAGTGGTCTACAGTCGTTGTCAGAAAAACTGTTTTTT
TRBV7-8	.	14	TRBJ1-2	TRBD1	CASSLAGTGYGYTF	TGTGCCAGCAGCTTAGCCGGGACAGGCTATGGCTACACCTTC
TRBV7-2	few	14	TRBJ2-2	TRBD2	CASSLALAGVGLFF	TGTGCCAGCAGCTTAGCCCTAGCGGGAGTAGGGCTGTTTTTT
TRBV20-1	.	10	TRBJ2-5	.	CSARRETQYF	TGCAGTGCTAGACGGGAGACCCAGTACTTC
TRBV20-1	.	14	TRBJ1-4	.	CSASRAGMTEKLFF	TGCAGTGCTAGTCGGGCAGGGATGACAGAAAAACTGTTTTTT
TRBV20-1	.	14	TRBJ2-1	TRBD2	CSASLAGESNEQFF	TGCAGTGCTAGTTTGGCGGGAGAGAGCAATGAGCAGTTCTTC
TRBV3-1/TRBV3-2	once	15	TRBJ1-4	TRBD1	CASSLKGQLNEKLFF	TGTGCCAGCAGTCTAAAGGGACAGTTAAATGAAAAACTGTTTTTT
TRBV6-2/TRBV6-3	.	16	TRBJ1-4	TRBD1	CASSYDRGKGNEKLFF	TGTGCCAGCAGTTACGACAGGGGAAAGGGTAATGAAAAACTGTTTTTT
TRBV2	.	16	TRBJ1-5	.	CASSIDFRTENQPQHF	TGTGCCAGCAGTATAGATTTTCGGACAGAGAATCAGCCCCAGCATTTT
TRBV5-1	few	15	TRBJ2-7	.	CASSLVGPGNDEQYF	TGCGCCAGCAGCTTGGTTGGACCAGGGAACGACGAGCAGTACTTC
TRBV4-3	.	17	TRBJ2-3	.	CASSSAWQSKPTDTQYF	TGCGCCAGCAGCAGCGCGTGGCAGTCAAAACCCACAGATACGCAGTATTTT
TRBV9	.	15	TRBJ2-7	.	CASSPWGGAGDEQYF	TGTGCCAGCAGCCCGTGGGGGGGGGCAGGCGACGAGCAGTACTTC
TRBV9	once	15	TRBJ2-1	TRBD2	CASGTLAGGHNEQFF	TGTGCCAGCGGGACACTAGCGGGAGGACACAATGAGCAGTTCTTC
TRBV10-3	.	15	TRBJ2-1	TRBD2	CAISDAGGFYNEQFF	TGTGCCATCAGTGATGCGGGGGGATTTTACAATGAGCAGTTCTTC
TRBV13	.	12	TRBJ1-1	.	CASQLGGTEAFF	TGTGCCAGCCAGTTGGGGGGCACTGAAGCTTTCTTT
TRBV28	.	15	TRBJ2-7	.	CASSRPRTGWFEQYF	TGTGCCAGCAGCCGTCCAAGGACTGGGTGGTTCGAGCAGTACTTC
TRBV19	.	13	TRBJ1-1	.	CASSIRRNTEAFF	TGTGCCAGTAGTATCCGGAGGAACACTGAAGCTTTCTTT
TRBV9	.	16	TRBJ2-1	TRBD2	CASSVARGGGAEEQFF	TGTGCCAGCAGCGTAGCCCGGGGCGGGGGGGCCGAAGAGCAGTTCTTC
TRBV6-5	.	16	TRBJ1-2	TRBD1	CASSYLTGRYRFGYTF	TGTGCCAGCAGTTACCTGACAGGGAGGTATCGTTTCGGCTACACCTTC
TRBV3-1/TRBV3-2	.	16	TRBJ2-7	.	CASSQEFGTRHYEQYF	TGTGCCAGCAGCCAAGAATTCGGGACAAGACACTACGAGCAGTACTTC
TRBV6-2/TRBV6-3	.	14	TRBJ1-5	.	CASSPGRPSQPQHF	TGTGCCAGCAGTCCCGGGAGGCCTAGTCAGCCCCAGCATTTT
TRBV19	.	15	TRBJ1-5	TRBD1	CASSWDRGEGQPQHF	TGTGCCAGTAGTTGGGACAGGGGGGAAGGTCAGCCCCAGCATTTT
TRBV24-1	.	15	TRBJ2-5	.	CATSDDQGPRETQYF	TGTGCCACCAGTGATGACCAGGGTCCCCGAGAGACCCAGTACTTC
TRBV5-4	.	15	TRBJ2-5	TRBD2	CASSLWTSGGETQYF	TGTGCCAGCAGCTTATGGACTAGCGGGGGGGAGACCCAGTACTTC
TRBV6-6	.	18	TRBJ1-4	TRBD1	CASSHSSPPQGADEKLFF	TGTGCCAGCAGTCATTCTAGCCCCCCACAGGGGGCTGATGAAAAACTGTTTTTT
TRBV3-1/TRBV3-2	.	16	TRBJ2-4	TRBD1	CASSQATGLAKNIQYF	TGTGCCAGCAGCCAGGCGACAGGGCTAGCCAAAAACATTCAGTACTTC
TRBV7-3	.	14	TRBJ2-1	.	CASSQGGSYNEQFF	TGTGCCAGCAGCCAGGGGGGTTCCTACAATGAGCAGTTCTTC
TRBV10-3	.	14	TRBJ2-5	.	CAITLGGAGETQYF	TGTGCCATCACCCTGGGGGGGGCAGGGGAGACCCAGTACTTC
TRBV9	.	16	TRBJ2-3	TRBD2	CASSGPAGGSPDTQYF	TGTGCCAGCAGCGGACCAGCGGGAGGATCCCCAGATACGCAGTATTTT
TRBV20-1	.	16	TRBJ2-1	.	CSASPNRDLVGDEQFF	TGCAGTGCTAGTCCAAACCGGGACTTAGTTGGCGATGAGCAGTTCTTC
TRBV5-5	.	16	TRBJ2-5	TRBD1	CASSLDGDSDAETQYF	TGTGCCAGCAGCTTGGATGGGGACAGCGATGCAGAGACCCAGTACTTC
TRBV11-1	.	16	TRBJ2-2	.	CASSLGAGADTGELFF	TGTGCCAGCAGCTTAGGAGCAGGGGCTGACACCGGGGAGCTGTTTTTT
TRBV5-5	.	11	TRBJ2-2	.	CASSFSGELFF	TGTGCCAGCAGCTTCTCCGGGGAGCTGTTTTTT
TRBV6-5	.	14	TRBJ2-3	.	CASGLLTSTDTQYF	TGTGCCAGTGGACTTTTGACTAGCACAGATACGCAGTATTTT
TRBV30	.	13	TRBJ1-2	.	CAWTLGAKGGYTF	TGTGCCTGGACCCTGGGAGCTAAGGGTGGCTACACCTTC
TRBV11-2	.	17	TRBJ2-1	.	CASSDASLRTHYNEQFF	TGTGCCAGCAGCGACGCCTCACTCAGGACACACTACAATGAGCAGTTCTTC
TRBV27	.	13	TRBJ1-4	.	CASSLWSGEKLFF	TGTGCCAGCAGTTTATGGTCGGGTGAAAAACTGTTTTTT
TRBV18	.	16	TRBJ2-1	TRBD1	CASSRTGTGVFNEQFF	TGTGCCAGCTCACGAACCGGGACAGGGGTTTTCAATGAGCAGTTCTTC
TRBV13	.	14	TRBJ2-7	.	CASSAGPSSYEQYF	TGTGCCAGCAGCGCGGGTCCTAGCTCCTACGAGCAGTACTTC
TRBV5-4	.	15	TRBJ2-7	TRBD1	CASSLVGTGTGEQYF	TGTGCCAGCAGCTTGGTCGGGACAGGGACGGGCGAGCAGTACTTC
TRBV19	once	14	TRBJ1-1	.	CASSPRTENTEAFF	TGTGCCAGTAGCCCCCGTACAGAGAACACTGAAGCTTTCTTT
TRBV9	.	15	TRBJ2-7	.	CASSVAGTAPYEQYF	TGTGCCAGCAGCGTAGCGGGGACTGCACCCTACGAGCAGTACTTC
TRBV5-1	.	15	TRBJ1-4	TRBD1	CASSKDRASAEKLFF	TGCGCCAGCAGCAAAGACAGGGCCTCGGCCGAAAAACTGTTTTTT
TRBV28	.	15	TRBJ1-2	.	CASSLSTPNGGGYTF	TGTGCCAGCAGTTTATCGACACCAAATGGGGGGGGCTACACCTTC
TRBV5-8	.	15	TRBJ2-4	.	CASSSRGLGKNIQYF	TGTGCCAGCAGCTCCCGCGGACTCGGCAAAAACATTCAGTACTTC